This is a list of T cell receptor beta chains from one sample in a study of blood T cell repertoires in COVID-19. TCRdb keeps only in-frame clones here, not all; method: immunoSEQ multiplex PCR. The sample shows tens of thousands of clones, about 90% of them seen only once. Sequencing was performed on peripheral blood. The receptors here all came from a human donor in a cohort sampled during active COVID-19. The CDR3 runs from the conserved cysteine through the conserved F or W. D genes are given only for firm matches. Rows give clone size only sometimes, using once, few, many, or a class for an expanded clone.

clone_size j_call v_call d_call cdr3_aa cdr3_nt
. TRBJ1-1 TRBV5-1 . CASSLVAGMNTEAFF TGCGCCAGCAGCTTGGTGGCAGGGATGAACACTGAAGCTTTCTTT
. TRBJ1-5 TRBV25-1 . CASSPKQQVNQPQHF TGTGCCAGCAGCCCCAAACAACAGGTTAATCAGCCCCAGCATTTT
. TRBJ2-6 TRBV5-1 TRBD1 CASSRDRVPGANVLTF TGCGCCAGCAGCAGAGACAGGGTACCCGGGGCCAACGTCCTGACTTTC
. TRBJ2-7 TRBV9 . CASSVGQGLYEQYF TGTGCCAGCAGCGTAGGGCAGGGTTTGTACGAGCAGTACTTC
. TRBJ2-7 TRBV18 TRBD1 CASSPGQENEQYF TGTGCCAGCTCACCGGGACAGGAGAACGAGCAGTACTTC
. TRBJ1-2 TRBV10-2 . CASKMGGDGYTF TGCGCCAGCAAGATGGGAGGGGATGGCTACACCTTC
once TRBJ1-6 TRBV25-1 . CASSWAGNSPLHF TGTGCCAGCAGTTGGGCGGGTAATTCACCCCTCCACTTT
. TRBJ1-6 TRBV4-1 . CASSQGAGQGSPLHF TGCGCCAGCAGCCAAGGGGCGGGCCAAGGTTCACCCCTCCACTTT
once TRBJ2-5 TRBV7-2 TRBD1 CASSLPRDRVQAGETQYF TGTGCCAGCAGCTTACCTAGGGACAGGGTACAGGCGGGAGAGACCCAGTACTTC
. TRBJ1-2 TRBV12-3/TRBV12-4 TRBD1 CASSRGSGYTF TGTGCCAGCAGCAGGGGGAGCGGCTACACCTTC
. TRBJ2-5 TRBV4-2 . CASSPFPLYEETQYF TGTGCCAGCAGCCCTTTTCCGTTGTATGAAGAGACCCAGTACTTC
once TRBJ2-1 TRBV27 TRBD2 CASSEGSGDNEQFF TGTGCCAGCAGTGAGGGTAGCGGGGACAATGAGCAGTTCTTC
. TRBJ2-2 TRBV19 TRBD2 CATGGTSGGTGELFF TGTGCCACTGGAGGGACTAGCGGGGGCACCGGGGAGCTGTTTTTT
. TRBJ2-1 TRBV4-3 TRBD2 CASSQAGGGAFYNEQFF TGCGCCAGCAGCCAAGCGGGAGGGGGGGCCTTCTACAATGAGCAGTTCTTC
once TRBJ2-2 TRBV9 TRBD1 CASSLGQANTGELFF TGTGCCAGCAGCCTAGGACAGGCGAACACCGGGGAGCTGTTTTTT
. TRBJ1-6 TRBV10-3 TRBD1 CAISPPHLGGSNSPLHF TGTGCCATCAGCCCACCTCACCTAGGGGGCTCAAACTCACCCCTCCACTTT
few TRBJ1-1 TRBV5-5 . CASSLGSRDTEAFF TGTGCCAGCAGCTTGGGGTCCAGGGACACTGAAGCTTTCTTT
. TRBJ2-7 TRBV4-1 . CASSQVPRQHDEQYF TGCGCCAGCAGCCAGGTTCCGAGACAGCACGACGAGCAGTACTTC
. TRBJ1-4 TRBV7-6 . CASSDEGPTNEKLFF TGTGCCAGCAGCGATGAGGGCCCAACTAATGAAAAACTGTTTTTT
. TRBJ1-1 TRBV6-2/TRBV6-3 TRBD1 CASSRGTGGIEAFF TGTGCCAGCAGTAGGGGGACAGGGGGCATTGAAGCTTTCTTT
. TRBJ1-1 TRBV7-3 . CASSQDQGSTEAFF TGTGCCAGCAGTCAAGATCAGGGGAGTACTGAAGCTTTCTTT
. TRBJ1-6 TRBV6-5 TRBD1 CASRSPGQDRGPLHF TGTGCCAGCAGGTCTCCGGGACAAGACAGGGGACCCCTCCACTTT
. TRBJ2-2 TRBV24-1 TRBD1 CATSDTKTGNGELFF TGTGCCACCAGTGACACGAAGACAGGGAACGGGGAGCTGTTTTTT
few TRBJ1-6 TRBV6-5 . CASIPNRDGYSPLHF TGTGCCAGCATCCCAAACAGGGATGGTTATTCACCCCTCCACTTT
. TRBJ1-2 TRBV4-3 TRBD1 CASSQETGGNYGYTF TGCGCCAGCAGCCAAGAAACAGGGGGGAACTATGGCTACACCTTC
. TRBJ2-3 TRBV18 TRBD2 CASSPTSGGARTDTQYF TGTGCCAGCTCACCGACTAGCGGGGGGGCGAGGACAGATACGCAGTATTTT
. TRBJ2-5 TRBV5-1 TRBD2 CASKLTTSVQETQYF TGCGCCAGCAAACTTACGACTAGCGTACAAGAGACCCAGTACTTC
. TRBJ1-2 TRBV5-5 . CASSLGAQPLYGYTF TGTGCCAGCAGCTTGGGGGCTCAGCCCCTCTATGGCTACACCTTC
. TRBJ2-5 TRBV30 . CAWSPTGGTQYF TGTGCCTGGAGTCCGACAGGAGGGACCCAGTACTTC
. TRBJ1-4 TRBV4-1 TRBD1 CASSQITGTADEKLFF TGCGCCAGCAGCCAAATAACCGGGACAGCGGATGAAAAACTGTTTTTT
. TRBJ1-5 TRBV6-4 . CASRKIGQPQHF TGTGCCAGCAGAAAAATCGGGCAGCCCCAGCATTTT
once TRBJ2-3 TRBV5-1 . CASSLGGWSDTQYF TGCGCCAGCAGCTTGGGAGGGTGGTCAGATACGCAGTATTTT
. TRBJ1-3 TRBV19 . CASRTGPTGGNTIYF TGTGCCAGTAGGACCGGACCAACGGGGGGAAACACCATATATTTT
. TRBJ2-5 TRBV6-2/TRBV6-3 . CASSYYARRSQTRIGAQYF TGTGCCAGCAGTTACTATGCGCGGCGGAGTCAAACCAGGATAGGGGCCCAGTACTTC
. TRBJ1-4 TRBV7-2 . CASSTRGEKLFF TGTGCCAGCAGCACCAGAGGGGAAAAACTGTTTTTT
. TRBJ1-6 TRBV5-5 TRBD1 CASSLGGGAGFYNSPLHF TGTGCCAGCAGCTTGGGAGGGGGCGCTGGGTTCTATAATTCACCCCTCCACTTT
. TRBJ2-3 TRBV7-2 . CASTVGGGTTDTQYF TGTGCCAGCACCGTAGGTGGGGGGACCACAGATACGCAGTATTTT
. TRBJ1-1 TRBV19 . CASRKEGTEAFF TGTGCCAGTAGGAAGGAGGGCACTGAAGCTTTCTTT
. TRBJ2-6 TRBV4-1 TRBD1 CASSRSPTGYGANVLTF TGCGCCAGCAGCCGAAGCCCGACAGGGTACGGGGCCAACGTCCTGACTTTC
. TRBJ1-2 TRBV9 TRBD1 CASSARGVGGYTF TGTGCCAGCAGCGCCAGGGGGGTGGGCGGCTACACCTTC
. TRBJ1-6 TRBV7-3 . CASSSEQGRPLHF TGTGCCAGCAGCTCGGAACAGGGTCGACCCCTCCACTTT
. TRBJ2-7 TRBV29-1 TRBD1 CSALTGTGGPYEQYF TGCAGCGCCCTAACCGGGACAGGGGGACCCTACGAGCAGTACTTC
. TRBJ1-6 TRBV5-1 . CASSLVGGGSYNSPLHF TGCGCCAGCAGCTTGGTTGGCGGCGGCTCCTATAATTCACCCCTCCACTTT
. TRBJ2-2 TRBV7-8 TRBD1 CASSPNPGTGGAGELFF TGTGCCAGCAGCCCAAACCCCGGGACAGGGGGAGCCGGGGAGCTGTTTTTT
. TRBJ2-7 TRBV5-1 . CASSLGSTAPYEQYF TGCGCCAGCAGCTTGGGGTCGACTGCACCCTACGAGCAGTACTTC